This record looks at one T cell receptor (beta chain) sequence and its context. Antigen unknown. This specimen belongs to a study of cytomegalovirus exposure and HLA in healthy donors. Study-wide results and caveats: In a later analysis, at a false discovery rate of 0.05, roughly 17,000 TCR beta sequences were associated with HLA alleles.

Donors sampled were nominally healthy, though unrecorded immune exposures were likely. CDR1 and CDR2 (germline): MDHEN, SYDVKM. J gave up 4 bases and V 7 bases, and 5 bases lay outside the gene matches. This CDR3 contains 14 residues. The PCR used 60 Vbeta and 13 Jbeta primers. Produced via immunoSEQ multiplex PCR; TCRdb's table is partial and in-frame only. Of some 95,000 clones detected, about 72% appear once; the ten largest clones hold approximately 2.3%. This sequence originates from a man younger than 45 in good health and CMV-seronegative. The sample comprised PBMCs. The gene calls are TRBV28 and TRBJ1-4; TRBD1 matches at 8 bases. In DNA, the CDR3 is TGTGCCAGCAATTCAGGGGGCAGTAATGAAAAACTGTTTTTT. Translated, it gives CASNSGGSNEKLFF.